This T cell receptor (beta chain) was recorded in a study of T-cell reconstitution after alpha-beta-depleted transplantation in children. This clonotype appeared many times. What it binds is unknown. Using unique molecular identifiers, the investigators prepared the TCRbeta library. TCRdb re-derived calls from the PCR reads in MiXCR, one entry per CDR3 protein. The sample yields more than 25,000 distinct CDR3 sequences, roughly 6% seen once. Overall study findings and caveats: For some patients, TCRbeta diversity was high at day 60 because of recipient T cells and thymic progenitors that survived. The authors attributed T-cell counts and diversity one year after transplant mostly to newly produced T cells. Approximately two months post-transplant, alpha-beta T cells reportedly originated from several hundred expanded graft clones.

CDR3 size: 18 residues. The ends lost 0 bases at V and 2 bases at J; junction bases unmatched: 7. Germline V gives CDR1 SGHRS, CDR2 YFSETQ. The sequence was obtained from a male patient aged 10 to 17 who had a stem cell transplant for acute myeloid leukemia, so the T cells may come from the graft donor. The rearrangement links TRBV5-1 to TRBJ2-3; 12 nucleotides align to TRBD2. The sample in question was PBMCs, mostly from graft donor cells, obtained 180 days after TCRalphabeta/CD19-depleted stem cell transplant. The CDR3 sequence: CASSLARTSGEVTDTQYF. The CDR3 coding sequence is TGCGCCAGCAGCTTGGCTCGGACTAGCGGGGAAGTCACAGATACGCAGTATTTT.